This T cell receptor beta chain was retrieved from a study of T cell responses to AZD1222 COVID-19 vaccine. This clone appeared once. Per germline, CDR1 SGHRS and CDR2 YFSETQ. The CDR3 contains 15 residues. Trimming removed 0 bases at V and 6 bases at J, with 10 bases between. Generated by immunoSEQ multiplex PCR, the TCRdb table keeps only in-frame clones and is missing some. Of 250,000 to 300,000 clones in the sample, about 94% were seen once. This specimen was peripheral blood, taken 28 days after the second AZD1222 dose. The TCR was taken from an adult who received the AZD1222 COVID-19 vaccine. The V call is TRBV5-1, the J call TRBJ1-6; D unclear. CDR3 in DNA: TGCGCCAGCAGCTTGGGGGCAGCGGGTAATTCACCCCTCCACTTT. Its protein product is CASSLGAAGNSPLHF. The full variable domain, rest sourced from reference TRBV5-1 and TRBJ1-6, is KAGVTQTPRYLIKTRGQQVTLSCSPISGHRSVSWYQQTPGQGLQFLFEYFSETQRNKGNFPGRFSGRQFSNSRSEMNVSTLELGDSALYLCASSLGAAGNSPLHFGNGTRLTVT.